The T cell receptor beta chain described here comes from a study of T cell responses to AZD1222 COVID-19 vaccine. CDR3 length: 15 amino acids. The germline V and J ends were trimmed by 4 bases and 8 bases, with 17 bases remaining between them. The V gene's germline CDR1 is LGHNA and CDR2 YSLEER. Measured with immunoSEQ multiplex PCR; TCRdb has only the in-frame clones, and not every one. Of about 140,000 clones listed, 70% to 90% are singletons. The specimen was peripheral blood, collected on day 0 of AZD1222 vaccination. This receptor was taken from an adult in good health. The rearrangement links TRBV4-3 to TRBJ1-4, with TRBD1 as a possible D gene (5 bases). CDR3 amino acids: CASSLSFGAREKLFF. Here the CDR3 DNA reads TGCGCCAGCAGCCTAAGTTTTGGGGCGAGGGAAAAACTGTTTTTT.